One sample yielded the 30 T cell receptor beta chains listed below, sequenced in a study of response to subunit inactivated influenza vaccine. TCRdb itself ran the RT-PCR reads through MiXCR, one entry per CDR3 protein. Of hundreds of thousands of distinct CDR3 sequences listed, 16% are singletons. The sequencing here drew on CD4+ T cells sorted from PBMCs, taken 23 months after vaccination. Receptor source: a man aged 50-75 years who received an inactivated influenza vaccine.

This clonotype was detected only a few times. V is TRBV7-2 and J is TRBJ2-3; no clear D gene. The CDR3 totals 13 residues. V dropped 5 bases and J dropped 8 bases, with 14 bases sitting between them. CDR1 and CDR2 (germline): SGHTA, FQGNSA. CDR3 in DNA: TGTGCCAGCAGCCAGGCCGTCATGGGTACGCAGTATTTT. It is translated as CASSQAVMGTQYF.

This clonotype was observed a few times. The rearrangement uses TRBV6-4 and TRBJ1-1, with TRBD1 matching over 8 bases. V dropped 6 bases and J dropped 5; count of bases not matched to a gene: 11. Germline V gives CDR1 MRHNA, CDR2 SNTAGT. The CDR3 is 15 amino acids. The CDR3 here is CASSREQGASTEAFF. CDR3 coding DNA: TGTGCCAGCAGCAGAGAGCAGGGGGCGAGTACTGAAGCTTTCTTT.

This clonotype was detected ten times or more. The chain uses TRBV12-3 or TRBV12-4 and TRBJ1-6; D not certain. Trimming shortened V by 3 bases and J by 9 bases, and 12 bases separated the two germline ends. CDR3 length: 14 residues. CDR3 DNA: TGTGCCAGCAGTTTTTTGGGAGGTGGTTCACCCCTCCACTTT. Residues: CASSFLGGGSPLHF.

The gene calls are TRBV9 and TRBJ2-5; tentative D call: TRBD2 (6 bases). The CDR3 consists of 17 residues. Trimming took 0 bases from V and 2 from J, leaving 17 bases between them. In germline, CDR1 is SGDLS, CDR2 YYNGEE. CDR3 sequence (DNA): TGTGCCAGCAGCGTAGGTGCACAGACTAGTCCGCAAGAGACCCAGTACTTC. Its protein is CASSVGAQTSPQETQYF.

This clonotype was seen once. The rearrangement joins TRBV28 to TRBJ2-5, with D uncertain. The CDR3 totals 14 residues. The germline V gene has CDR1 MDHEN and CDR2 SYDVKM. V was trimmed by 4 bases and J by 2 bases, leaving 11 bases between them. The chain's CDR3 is CASSSHQLQETQYF. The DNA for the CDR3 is TGTGCCAGCAGTTCCCACCAGCTTCAAGAGACCCAGTACTTC.

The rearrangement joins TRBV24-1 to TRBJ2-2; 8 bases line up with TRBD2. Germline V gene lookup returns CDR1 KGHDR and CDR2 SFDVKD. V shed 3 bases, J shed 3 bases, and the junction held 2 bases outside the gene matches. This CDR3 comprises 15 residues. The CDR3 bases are TGTGCCACCAGTGATAAACTAGCGGACACCGGGGAGCTGTTTTTT. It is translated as CATSDKLADTGELFF.

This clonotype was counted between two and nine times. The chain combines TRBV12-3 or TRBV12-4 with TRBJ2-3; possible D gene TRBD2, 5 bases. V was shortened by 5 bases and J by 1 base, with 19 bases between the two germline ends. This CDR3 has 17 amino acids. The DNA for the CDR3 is TGTGCCAGCAGTCCCTCGCGAGGGTTCGGCGGCACAGATACGCAGTATTTT. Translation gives CASSPSRGFGGTDTQYF.

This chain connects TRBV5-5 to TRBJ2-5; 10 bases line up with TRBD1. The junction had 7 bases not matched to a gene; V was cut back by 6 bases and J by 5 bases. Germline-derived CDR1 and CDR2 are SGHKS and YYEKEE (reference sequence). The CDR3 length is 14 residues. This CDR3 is CASIPGQGRETQYF. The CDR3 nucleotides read TGTGCCAGCATACCGGGACAGGGGCGGGAGACCCAGTACTTC.

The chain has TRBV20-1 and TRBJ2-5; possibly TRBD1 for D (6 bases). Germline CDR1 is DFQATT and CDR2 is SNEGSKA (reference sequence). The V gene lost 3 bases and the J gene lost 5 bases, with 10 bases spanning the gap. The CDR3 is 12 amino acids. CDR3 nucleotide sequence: TGCAGTGCTAGGGCCAGGGGTGAGACCCAGTACTTC. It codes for CSARARGETQYF.

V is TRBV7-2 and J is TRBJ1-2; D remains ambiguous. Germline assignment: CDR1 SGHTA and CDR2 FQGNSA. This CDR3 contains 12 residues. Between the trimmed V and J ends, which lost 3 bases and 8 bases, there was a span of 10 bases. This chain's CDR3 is CASSLDRRGYTF. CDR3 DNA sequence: TGTGCCAGCAGCTTGGACCGCAGGGGCTACACCTTC.

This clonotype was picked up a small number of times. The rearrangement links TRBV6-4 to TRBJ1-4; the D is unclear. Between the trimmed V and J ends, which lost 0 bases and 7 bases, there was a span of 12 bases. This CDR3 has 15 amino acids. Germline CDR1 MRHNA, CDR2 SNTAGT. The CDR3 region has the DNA TGTGCCAGCAGTGACTCGGCCGGCTGGGGTGAAAAACTGTTTTTT. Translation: CASSDSAGWGEKLFF.

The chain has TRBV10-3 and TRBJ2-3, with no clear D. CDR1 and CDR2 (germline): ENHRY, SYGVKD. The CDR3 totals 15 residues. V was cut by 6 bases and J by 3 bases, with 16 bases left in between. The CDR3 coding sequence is TGTGCCATCAGCGCCCAGGACGCTGAGACAGATACGCAGTATTTT. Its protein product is CAISAQDAETDTQYF.

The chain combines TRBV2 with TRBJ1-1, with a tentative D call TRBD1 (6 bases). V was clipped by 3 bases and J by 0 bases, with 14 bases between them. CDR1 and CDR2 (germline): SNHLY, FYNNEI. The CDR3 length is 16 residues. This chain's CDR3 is CASSDDRWGLNTEAFF. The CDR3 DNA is TGTGCCAGCAGTGATGACAGGTGGGGTTTGAACACTGAAGCTTTCTTT.

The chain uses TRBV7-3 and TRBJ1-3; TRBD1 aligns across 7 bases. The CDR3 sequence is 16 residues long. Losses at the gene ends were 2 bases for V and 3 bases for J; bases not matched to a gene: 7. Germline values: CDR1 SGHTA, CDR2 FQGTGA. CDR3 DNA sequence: TGTGCCAGCAGCTTAGGTCCAGGGGGAGGTGGAAACACCATATATTTT. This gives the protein CASSLGPGGGGNTIYF.

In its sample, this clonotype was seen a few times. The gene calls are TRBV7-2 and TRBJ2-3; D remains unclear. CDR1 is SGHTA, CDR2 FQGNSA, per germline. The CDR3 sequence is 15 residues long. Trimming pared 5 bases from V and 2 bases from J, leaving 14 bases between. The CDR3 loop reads CASSLRAPNTDTQYF. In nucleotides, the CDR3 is TGTGCCAGCAGCCTACGGGCCCCGAACACAGATACGCAGTATTTT.

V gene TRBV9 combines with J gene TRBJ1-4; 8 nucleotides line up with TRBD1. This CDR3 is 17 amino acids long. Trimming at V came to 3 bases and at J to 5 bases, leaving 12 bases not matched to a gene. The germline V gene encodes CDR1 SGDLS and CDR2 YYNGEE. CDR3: CASSAGVTQGVNEKLFF. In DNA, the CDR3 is TGTGCCAGCAGCGCGGGGGTGACACAGGGGGTAAATGAAAAACTGTTTTTT.

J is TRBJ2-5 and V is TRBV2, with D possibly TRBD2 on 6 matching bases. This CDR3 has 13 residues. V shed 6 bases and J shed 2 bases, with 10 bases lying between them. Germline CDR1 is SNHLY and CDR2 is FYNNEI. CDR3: CASSVGTQETQYF. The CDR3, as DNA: TGTGCCAGCAGCGTCGGGACTCAAGAGACCCAGTACTTC.

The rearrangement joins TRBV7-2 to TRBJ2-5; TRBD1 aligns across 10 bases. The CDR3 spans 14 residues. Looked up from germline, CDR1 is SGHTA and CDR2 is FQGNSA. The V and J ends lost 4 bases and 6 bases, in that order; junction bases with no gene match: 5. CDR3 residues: CASSSMGQGKTQYF. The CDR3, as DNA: TGTGCCAGCAGCTCGATGGGACAGGGGAAGACCCAGTACTTC.

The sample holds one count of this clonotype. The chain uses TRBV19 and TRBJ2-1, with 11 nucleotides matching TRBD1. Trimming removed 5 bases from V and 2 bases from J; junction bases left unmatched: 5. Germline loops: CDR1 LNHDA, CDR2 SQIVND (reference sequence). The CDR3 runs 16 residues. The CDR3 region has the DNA TGTGCCAGTAGTCTGGGACAGGGGGGGACCTACAATGAGCAGTTCTTC. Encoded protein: CASSLGQGGTYNEQFF.

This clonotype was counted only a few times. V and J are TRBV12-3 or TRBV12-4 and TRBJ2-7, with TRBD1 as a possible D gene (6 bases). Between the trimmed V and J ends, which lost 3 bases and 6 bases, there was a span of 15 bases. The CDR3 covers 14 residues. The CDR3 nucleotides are TGTGCCAGCAGTTTGAGGGGGATCAGTTTCGAGCAGTACTTC. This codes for CASSLRGISFEQYF.

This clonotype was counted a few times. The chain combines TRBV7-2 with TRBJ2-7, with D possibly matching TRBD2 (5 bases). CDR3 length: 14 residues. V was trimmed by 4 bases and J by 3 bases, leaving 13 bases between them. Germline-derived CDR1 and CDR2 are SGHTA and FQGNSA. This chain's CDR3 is CASSYRQGGYEQYF. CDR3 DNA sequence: TGTGCCAGCAGCTACAGACAAGGAGGCTACGAGCAGTACTTC.

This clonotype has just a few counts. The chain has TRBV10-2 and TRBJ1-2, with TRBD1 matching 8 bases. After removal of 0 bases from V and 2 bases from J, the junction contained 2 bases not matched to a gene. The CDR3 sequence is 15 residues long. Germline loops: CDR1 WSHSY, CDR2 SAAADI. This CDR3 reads CASSESAGGNYGYTF. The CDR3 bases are TGCGCCAGCAGTGAGTCGGCAGGGGGCAACTATGGCTACACCTTC.

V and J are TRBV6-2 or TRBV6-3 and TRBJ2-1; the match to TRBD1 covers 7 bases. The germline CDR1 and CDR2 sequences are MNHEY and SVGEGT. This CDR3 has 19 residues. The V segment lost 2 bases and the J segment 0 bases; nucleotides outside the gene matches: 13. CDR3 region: CASSYRPLGSGGSYNEQFF. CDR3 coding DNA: TGTGCCAGCAGTTACCGGCCATTAGGCTCAGGGGGCTCCTACAATGAGCAGTTCTTC.

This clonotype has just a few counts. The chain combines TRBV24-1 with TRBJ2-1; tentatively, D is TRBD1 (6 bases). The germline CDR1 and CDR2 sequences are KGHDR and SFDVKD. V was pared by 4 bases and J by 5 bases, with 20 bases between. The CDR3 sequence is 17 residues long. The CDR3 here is CATSDRDTGFYHNEQFF. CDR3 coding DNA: TGTGCCACCAGTGACCGGGACACGGGATTCTATCACAATGAGCAGTTCTTC.

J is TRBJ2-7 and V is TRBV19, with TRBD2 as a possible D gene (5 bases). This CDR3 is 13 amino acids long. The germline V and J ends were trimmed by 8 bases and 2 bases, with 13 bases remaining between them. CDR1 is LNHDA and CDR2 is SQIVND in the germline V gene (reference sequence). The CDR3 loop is CASASSGTYEQYF. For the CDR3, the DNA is TGTGCCAGTGCCTCCTCGGGGACCTACGAGCAGTACTTC.

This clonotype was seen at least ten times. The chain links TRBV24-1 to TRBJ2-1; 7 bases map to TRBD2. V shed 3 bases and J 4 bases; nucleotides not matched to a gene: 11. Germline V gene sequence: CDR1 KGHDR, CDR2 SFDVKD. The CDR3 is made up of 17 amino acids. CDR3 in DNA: TGTGCCACCAGTGATCCAAAAACTAGCGAGCAATACAATGAGCAGTTCTTC. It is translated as CATSDPKTSEQYNEQFF.

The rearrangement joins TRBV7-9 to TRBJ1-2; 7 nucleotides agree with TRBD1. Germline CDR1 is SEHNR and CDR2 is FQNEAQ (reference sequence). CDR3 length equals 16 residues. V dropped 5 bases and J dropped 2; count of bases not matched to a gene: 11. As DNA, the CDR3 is TGTGCCAGCAGCCAAGGGGGCACACAGGCGAACTATGGCTACACCTTC. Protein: CASSQGGTQANYGYTF.

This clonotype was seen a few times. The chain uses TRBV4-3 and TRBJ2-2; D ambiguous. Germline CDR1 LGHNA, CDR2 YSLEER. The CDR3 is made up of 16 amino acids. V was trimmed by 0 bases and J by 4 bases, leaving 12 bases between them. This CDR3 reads CASSQERAPITGELFF. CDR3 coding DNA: TGCGCCAGCAGCCAAGAGAGAGCGCCTATCACCGGGGAGCTGTTTTTT.

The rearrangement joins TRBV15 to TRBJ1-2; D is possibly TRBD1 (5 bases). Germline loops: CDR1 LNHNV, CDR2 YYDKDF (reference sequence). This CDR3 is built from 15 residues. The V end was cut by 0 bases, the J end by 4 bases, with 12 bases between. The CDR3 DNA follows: TGTGCCACCAGCAGAGACCCGGGGACTGGCTATGGCTACACCTTC. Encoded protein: CATSRDPGTGYGYTF.

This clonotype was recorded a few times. Written as DNA, the CDR3 is TGCAGTGCGGGATCGGGCCTGAACACTGAAGCTTTCTTT. Translation gives CSAGSGLNTEAFF. The chain links TRBV20-1 to TRBJ1-1; D uncertain. Germline V gene sequence: CDR1 DFQATT, CDR2 SNEGSKA (reference sequence). This CDR3 is built from 13 residues. V lost 6 bases and J lost 0, with 11 bases in between.